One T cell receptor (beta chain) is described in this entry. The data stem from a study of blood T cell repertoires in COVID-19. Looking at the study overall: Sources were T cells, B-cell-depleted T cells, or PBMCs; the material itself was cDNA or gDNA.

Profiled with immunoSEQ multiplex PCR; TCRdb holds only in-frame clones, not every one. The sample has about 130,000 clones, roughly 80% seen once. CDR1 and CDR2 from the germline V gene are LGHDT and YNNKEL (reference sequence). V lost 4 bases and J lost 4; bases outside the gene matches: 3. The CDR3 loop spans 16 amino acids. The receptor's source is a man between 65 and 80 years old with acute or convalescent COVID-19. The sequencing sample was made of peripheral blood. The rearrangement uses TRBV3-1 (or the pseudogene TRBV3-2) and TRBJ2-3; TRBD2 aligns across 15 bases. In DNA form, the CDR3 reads TGTGCCAGCAGCCGGGGACTAGCGGGGGGATCAGATACGCAGTATTTT. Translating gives CASSRGLAGGSDTQYF.